These T cell receptor beta chains were read from a single sample in a study of blood T cell repertoires in COVID-19. The method was immunoSEQ multiplex PCR; TCRdb's version includes in-frame clones alone and lacks a portion of them. The sample consists of approximately 310,000 clones, 70% to 90% of them appearing once. Material: peripheral blood. All receptors derive from a woman in her fifties or sixties who had recovered from COVID-19. CDR3s include the opening cysteine and the closing phenylalanine or tryptophan. Each record gives: D gene, V gene, J gene, clone size, CDR3 DNA, CDR3 protein. A D gene is named only where the DNA matches it firmly. Rows may omit the clone size; those that give it use once, few, many or a size class.

D: TRBD1
V: TRBV7-2
J: TRBJ1-2
size: NA
DNA: TGTGCCAGCACCCTCTCACAGGGGGCTTCCGGCTACACCTTC
CDR3: CASTLSQGASGYTF

D: TRBD1
V: TRBV3-1/TRBV3-2
J: TRBJ2-7
size: NA
DNA: TGTGCCAGCAGCCAAGTAAACAGGGGCTCCTACGAGCAGTACTTC
CDR3: CASSQVNRGSYEQYF

D: NA
V: TRBV5-6
J: TRBJ2-6
size: NA
DNA: TGTGCCAGCAGCCAAACGGCGGGGAGATCAAGCTCTGGGGCCAACGTCCTGACTTTC
CDR3: CASSQTAGRSSSGANVLTF

D: TRBD1
V: TRBV5-1
J: TRBJ1-2
size: NA
DNA: TGCGCCAGCAGCCGGGACAGGGGGAACTATGGCTACACCTTC
CDR3: CASSRDRGNYGYTF

D: NA
V: TRBV30
J: TRBJ1-1
size: NA
DNA: TGTGCCTGGAGCGAGGGAACGGCAGCTTTCTTT
CDR3: CAWSEGTAAFF

D: NA
V: TRBV7-9
J: TRBJ1-5
size: NA
DNA: TGTGCCAGCAGCTTTAGCATCGCGGGCAATCAGCCCCAGCATTTT
CDR3: CASSFSIAGNQPQHF

D: TRBD1
V: TRBV28
J: TRBJ2-1
size: NA
DNA: TGTGCCAGCAGTAGCTACAGGGGGCTTAGCGATGAGCAGTTCTTC
CDR3: CASSSYRGLSDEQFF

D: TRBD2
V: TRBV19
J: TRBJ2-3
size: NA
DNA: TGTGCCAGTAGTGTTACTAGCGGCACAGATACGCAGTATTTT
CDR3: CASSVTSGTDTQYF

D: NA
V: TRBV2
J: TRBJ2-2
size: NA
DNA: TGTGCCAGCAGGAGGGTAGTGAACACCGGGGAGCTGTTTTTT
CDR3: CASRRVVNTGELFF

D: TRBD1
V: TRBV6-5
J: TRBJ2-5
size: NA
DNA: TGTGCCAGCAGCGCAGACAGGGGGCTTTGGGAGACCCAGTACTTC
CDR3: CASSADRGLWETQYF

D: NA
V: TRBV6-2/TRBV6-3
J: TRBJ1-2
size: NA
DNA: TGTGCCAGCAGTAACACCCATGGCTACACCTTC
CDR3: CASSNTHGYTF

D: NA
V: TRBV6-6
J: TRBJ2-5
size: NA
DNA: TGTGCCAGCGAGGTGCAAGAGACCCAGTACTTC
CDR3: CASEVQETQYF

D: TRBD2
V: TRBV7-4
J: TRBJ2-2
size: few
DNA: TGTGCCAGCAGCTTATCGGTTAGCGGGGCCGGCGGGGGGGCCGGGGAGCTGTTTTTT
CDR3: CASSLSVSGAGGGAGELFF

D: NA
V: TRBV5-5
J: TRBJ2-5
size: NA
DNA: TGTGCCAGCAGCCACGTAACAGGGGGGGAAGAGACCCAGTACTTC
CDR3: CASSHVTGGEETQYF

D: TRBD1
V: TRBV5-4
J: TRBJ2-1
size: NA
DNA: TGTGCCAGCAGCCATCCGGGACAGGGGAATGAGCAGTTCTTC
CDR3: CASSHPGQGNEQFF

D: TRBD2
V: TRBV24-1
J: TRBJ2-5
size: NA
DNA: TGTGCCACCAGTGATTTGGCGGGAGTTAAAGAGACCCAGTACTTC
CDR3: CATSDLAGVKETQYF

D: TRBD2
V: TRBV29-1
J: TRBJ2-7
size: once
DNA: TGCAGCGTTGATGGGCTAGCGGGAGTGCAGCCCTACGAGCAGTACTTC
CDR3: CSVDGLAGVQPYEQYF

D: TRBD2
V: TRBV9
J: TRBJ2-1
size: NA
DNA: TGTGCCAGCAGCACCCACGTTAGCAGCGGGAGGGCCACCGGCGATGAGCAGTTCTTC
CDR3: CASSTHVSSGRATGDEQFF

D: NA
V: TRBV18
J: TRBJ1-5
size: NA
DNA: TGTGCCAGCTCCGTGACAGAACGCAATCAGCCCCAGCATTTT
CDR3: CASSVTERNQPQHF

D: NA
V: TRBV7-9
J: TRBJ1-4
size: few
DNA: TGTGCCAGCACCGTGTCAGGGGCTAATGAAAAACTGTTTTTT
CDR3: CASTVSGANEKLFF

D: NA
V: TRBV7-3
J: TRBJ1-2
size: NA
DNA: TGTGCCAGCAGCCCTGACAGTAACTATGGCTACACCTTC
CDR3: CASSPDSNYGYTF

D: TRBD1
V: TRBV7-9
J: TRBJ1-4
size: NA
DNA: TGTGCCAGCAGCTTAGTACAGGGGGCGCGAGGAATCGATGAAAAACTGTTTTTT
CDR3: CASSLVQGARGIDEKLFF

D: NA
V: TRBV7-9
J: TRBJ1-1
size: once
DNA: TGTGCCAGCAGCCCCCGAGGGGGACGGGACACTGAAGCTTTCTTT
CDR3: CASSPRGGRDTEAFF

D: TRBD2
V: TRBV6-2/TRBV6-3
J: TRBJ2-7
size: NA
DNA: TGTGCCAGCAGCCCAGGACTAGCGGGAGGGTCCTACGAGCAGTACTTC
CDR3: CASSPGLAGGSYEQYF

D: TRBD2
V: TRBV7-8
J: TRBJ2-5
size: few
DNA: TGTGCCAGCAGCCTCCGCGGGGGAGTCAACCAAGAGACCCAGTACTTC
CDR3: CASSLRGGVNQETQYF

D: NA
V: TRBV28
J: TRBJ1-5
size: NA
DNA: TGTGCCAGCATTAAACGGACAGAGCCCCAGCATTTT
CDR3: CASIKRTEPQHF

D: NA
V: TRBV3-1/TRBV3-2
J: TRBJ2-2
size: NA
DNA: TGTGCCAGCAGCCATCGGGTCTCTAACACCGGGGAGCTGTTTTTT
CDR3: CASSHRVSNTGELFF

D: NA
V: TRBV29-1
J: TRBJ1-1
size: NA
DNA: TGCAGCGTTCAACTACAGGACGTCGCCACTGAAGCTTTCTTT
CDR3: CSVQLQDVATEAFF

D: TRBD1
V: TRBV5-4
J: TRBJ2-7
size: NA
DNA: TGTGCCAGCAGCTTAGACAGGGGTGCGGTCTACGAGCAGTACTTC
CDR3: CASSLDRGAVYEQYF

D: NA
V: TRBV10-2
J: TRBJ1-2
size: NA
DNA: TGCGCCAGCAGTAACAGGGTTGTAGGCTACACCTTC
CDR3: CASSNRVVGYTF

D: NA
V: TRBV19
J: TRBJ2-1
size: NA
DNA: TGTGCCAGTAGTATTGCAGGGAATGAGCAGTTCTTC
CDR3: CASSIAGNEQFF

D: NA
V: TRBV6-2/TRBV6-3
J: TRBJ2-5
size: NA
DNA: TGTGCCAGCAGTTACGTCGTGAGACAAGAGACCCAGTACTTC
CDR3: CASSYVVRQETQYF

D: TRBD2
V: TRBV3-1/TRBV3-2
J: TRBJ2-3
size: NA
DNA: TGTGCCAGCAGCCAAGATGGACTAGCGGGGGATACGCAGTATTTT
CDR3: CASSQDGLAGDTQYF

D: NA
V: TRBV28
J: TRBJ1-2
size: NA
DNA: TGTGCCAGCAGGACCCTTGGCAGGCCCTATGGCTACACCTTC
CDR3: CASRTLGRPYGYTF

D: TRBD2
V: TRBV5-1
J: TRBJ2-1
size: NA
DNA: TGCGCCAGCAGCCATACTAGCGGGGGGAACAATGAGCAGTTCTTC
CDR3: CASSHTSGGNNEQFF

D: NA
V: TRBV5-1
J: TRBJ2-5
size: NA
DNA: TGCGCCAGCAGCACAGGGGGGGACAGGTCAGAGACCCAGTACTTC
CDR3: CASSTGGDRSETQYF